The clone carrying this TCR beta chain was picked up one time. The antigen is unknown. Assay: immunoSEQ multiplex PCR; the TCRdb copy retains only in-frame clones and omits some. Of some 15,000 clones listed, 78% were seen once; the top ten hold over 25%. Germline CDR1 MDHEN, CDR2 SYDVKM. The CDR3 contains 16 residues. Trimming at V came to 5 bases and at J to 1 base, leaving 9 bases not matched to a gene. The source of the sample is a study of OX40 agonist ivuxolimab in advanced cancers. Study findings and constraints: More expanded clones were found, on average, in CD8+ than in CD4+ T cells.

The starting material was CD4+ or CD8+ T cells sorted from blood, obtained in a trial of the OX40 agonist ivuxolimab. This sequence originates from an adult with an advanced solid tumor such as melanoma, head and neck, liver or kidney cancer. V usage is TRBV28 and J usage is TRBJ2-7; 9 bases map to TRBD1. CDR3 region: CASSPGQGLLSYEQYF. The DNA for the CDR3 is TGTGCCAGCAGTCCGGGACAGGGCCTACTATCCTACGAGCAGTACTTC.